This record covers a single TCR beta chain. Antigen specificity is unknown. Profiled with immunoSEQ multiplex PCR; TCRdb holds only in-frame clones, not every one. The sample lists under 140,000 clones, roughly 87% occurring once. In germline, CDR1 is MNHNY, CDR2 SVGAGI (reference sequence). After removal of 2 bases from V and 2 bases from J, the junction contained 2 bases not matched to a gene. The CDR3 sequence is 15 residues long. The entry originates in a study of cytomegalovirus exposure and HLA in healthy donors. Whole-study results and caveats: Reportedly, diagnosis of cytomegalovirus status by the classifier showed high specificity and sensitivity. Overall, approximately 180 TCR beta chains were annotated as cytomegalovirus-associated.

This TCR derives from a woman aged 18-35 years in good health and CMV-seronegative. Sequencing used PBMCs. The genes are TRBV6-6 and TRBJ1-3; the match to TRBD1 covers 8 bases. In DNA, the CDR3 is TGTGCCAGCAGTTACGTGACAGGGGCTGGAAACACCATATATTTT. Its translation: CASSYVTGAGNTIYF.